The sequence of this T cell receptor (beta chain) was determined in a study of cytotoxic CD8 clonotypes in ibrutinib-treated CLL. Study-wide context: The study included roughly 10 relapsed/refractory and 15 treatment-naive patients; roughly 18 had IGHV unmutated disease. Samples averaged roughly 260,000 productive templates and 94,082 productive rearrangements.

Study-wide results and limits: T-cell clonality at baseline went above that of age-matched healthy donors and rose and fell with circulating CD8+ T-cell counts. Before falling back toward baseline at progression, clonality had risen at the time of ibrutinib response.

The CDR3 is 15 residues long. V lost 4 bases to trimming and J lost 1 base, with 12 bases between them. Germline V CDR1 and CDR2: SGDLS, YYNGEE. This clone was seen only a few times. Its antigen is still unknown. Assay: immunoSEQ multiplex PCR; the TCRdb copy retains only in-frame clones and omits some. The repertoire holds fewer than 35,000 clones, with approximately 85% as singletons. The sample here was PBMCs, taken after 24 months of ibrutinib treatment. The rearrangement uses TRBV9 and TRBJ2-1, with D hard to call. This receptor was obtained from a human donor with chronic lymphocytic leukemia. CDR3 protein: CASSLRGESYNEQFF. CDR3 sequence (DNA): TGTGCCAGCAGCCTACGAGGCGAGTCCTACAATGAGCAGTTCTTC.